Reported below is one T cell receptor (beta chain). Its specificity is unknown. This entry is derived from a study of STAT3 mutations in large granular lymphocyte leukemia. Study findings and constraints: At least one immunodominant TCR beta clonotype appeared in every T-cell large granular lymphocyte leukemia patient.

J lost 6 bases, V lost 5 bases, and 4 bases had no gene match. CDR1 is SGHNT and CDR2 is YENEEA in the germline V gene. This CDR3 comprises 14 residues. The method was immunoSEQ multiplex PCR; TCRdb's version includes in-frame clones alone and lacks a portion of them. The sample records 37,000 or so clones, 88% being singletons. The source of this sequence is a human donor with T large granular lymphocyte leukemia. Some clones in this sample may be carry-over from other donors' samples. Source material: PBMCs. V gene TRBV11-3 combines with J gene TRBJ1-4, with 9 positions matching TRBD1. CDR3 in amino acids: CASSLGTGHEKLFF. The CDR3 DNA sequence: TGTGCCAGCAGCCTCGGGACAGGGCATGAAAAACTGTTTTTT. Drawing the rest from reference TRBV11-3 and TRBJ1-4, the complete variable domain is EAGVVQSPRYKIIEKKQPVAFWCNPISGHNTLYWYLQNLGQGPELLIRYENEEAVDDSQLPKDRFSAERLKGVDSTLKIQPAELGDSAVYLCASSLGTGHEKLFFGSGTQLSVL.